The source of this T cell receptor (beta chain) is a study of beta chain features in type 1 diabetes. General study results and limits: The question left open here concerned HLA type influencing TCRB rearrangement. PCR might preferentially amplify shorter templates, equally in patients and controls. Patients with type 1 diabetes carried fewer insertions and had more deletions at their VDJ junctions. TCRB repertoires of naive, central memory and Treg cells appeared more similar among patients than among healthy donors.

Every isolated RNA sample was fully reverse transcribed, so sequencing captured expressed TCRB transcripts. Some clones are missing from TCRdb's copy, which holds only in-frame ones; the method was immunoSEQ multiplex PCR. The sample includes under 550,000 clones, approximately 10% of them seen just once. Notes on this clone: Its antigen is not known.

Germline V gene data show CDR1 as SNHLY and CDR2 as FYNNEI. Trimming stripped 6 bases from V and 4 bases from J, with 12 bases between. This CDR3 contains 13 residues. The sample taken for sequencing was naive CD4+ T cells from blood. This TCR came from a young woman in good health. The V call is TRBV2, the J call TRBJ1-2, with D possibly matching TRBD1 (6 bases). CDR3 sequence reads: CASRNRAAYGYTF. For the CDR3, the DNA is TGTGCCAGCAGGAACAGGGCGGCCTATGGCTACACCTTC.